The clone carrying this T cell receptor (beta chain) was counted many times. Antigen specificity is unknown. A read error may produce the germline difference seen at one junction end. The sample belongs to a study of neurological immune-mediated disorders. Germline V CDR1 and CDR2: SSHAT, FNYEAQ (reference sequence). The CDR3 has 13 amino acids. Among the participants, healthy controls were blood bank volunteers in Maryland, USA. Study observations and caveats: Private repertoires in all groups were suggested, as expanded clones shared no CDR3 amino acid sequences across subjects. The level of TCR clonal expansion was highest in patients with HTLV-1-associated myelopathy and lowest in multiple sclerosis, where it fell below the level seen in healthy controls.

Synthesis of cDNA was accomplished via 5'RACE employing 10-nucleotide random UMIs. MiXCR was run by TCRdb on the 5' RACE reads, yielding one entry per CDR3 protein. This sample has approximately 21,000 distinct CDR3 sequences, with around 6% found just once. The rearrangement links TRBV7-7 to TRBJ2-5; D tentatively fits TRBD1 or TRBD2 (5 bases each). Sequenced input: CD8+ T cells from blood. The clonotype originates from a man aged 18-30 years in good health. The CDR3 sequence: CASSLWGWETQYF. CDR3 bases: TGTGCTAGCAGCTTATGGGGGTGGGAGACCCAGTACTTC.